This TCR beta chain was captured in a study of cytomegalovirus exposure and HLA in healthy donors. In the PCR, 60 Vbeta and 13 Jbeta primers were used. TCRdb keeps only in-frame clones here, not all; method: immunoSEQ multiplex PCR. This table has 100,000 to 150,000 clones, 74% appearing once. Looked up from germline, CDR1 is GTSNPN and CDR2 is SVGIG (reference sequence). The ends were cut back, 1 base at V and 3 bases at J, with 10 bases in the middle. There are 13 residues in the CDR3. General observations from the study: According to the study, 160 or so TCR beta chains were cytomegalovirus-associated.

At sampling all donors were nominally healthy, likely with unrecorded immune exposures. Points on this clone: Its cognate antigen is unknown.

V and J are TRBV30 and TRBJ2-7, with D tentatively TRBD1 (6 bases). Sequences were obtained from PBMCs. The sequence derives from a male donor in good health and CMV-seronegative. The DNA for the CDR3 is TGTGCCTGGAGTGGACCGGACAGCTACGAGCAGTACTTC. It encodes CAWSGPDSYEQYF.